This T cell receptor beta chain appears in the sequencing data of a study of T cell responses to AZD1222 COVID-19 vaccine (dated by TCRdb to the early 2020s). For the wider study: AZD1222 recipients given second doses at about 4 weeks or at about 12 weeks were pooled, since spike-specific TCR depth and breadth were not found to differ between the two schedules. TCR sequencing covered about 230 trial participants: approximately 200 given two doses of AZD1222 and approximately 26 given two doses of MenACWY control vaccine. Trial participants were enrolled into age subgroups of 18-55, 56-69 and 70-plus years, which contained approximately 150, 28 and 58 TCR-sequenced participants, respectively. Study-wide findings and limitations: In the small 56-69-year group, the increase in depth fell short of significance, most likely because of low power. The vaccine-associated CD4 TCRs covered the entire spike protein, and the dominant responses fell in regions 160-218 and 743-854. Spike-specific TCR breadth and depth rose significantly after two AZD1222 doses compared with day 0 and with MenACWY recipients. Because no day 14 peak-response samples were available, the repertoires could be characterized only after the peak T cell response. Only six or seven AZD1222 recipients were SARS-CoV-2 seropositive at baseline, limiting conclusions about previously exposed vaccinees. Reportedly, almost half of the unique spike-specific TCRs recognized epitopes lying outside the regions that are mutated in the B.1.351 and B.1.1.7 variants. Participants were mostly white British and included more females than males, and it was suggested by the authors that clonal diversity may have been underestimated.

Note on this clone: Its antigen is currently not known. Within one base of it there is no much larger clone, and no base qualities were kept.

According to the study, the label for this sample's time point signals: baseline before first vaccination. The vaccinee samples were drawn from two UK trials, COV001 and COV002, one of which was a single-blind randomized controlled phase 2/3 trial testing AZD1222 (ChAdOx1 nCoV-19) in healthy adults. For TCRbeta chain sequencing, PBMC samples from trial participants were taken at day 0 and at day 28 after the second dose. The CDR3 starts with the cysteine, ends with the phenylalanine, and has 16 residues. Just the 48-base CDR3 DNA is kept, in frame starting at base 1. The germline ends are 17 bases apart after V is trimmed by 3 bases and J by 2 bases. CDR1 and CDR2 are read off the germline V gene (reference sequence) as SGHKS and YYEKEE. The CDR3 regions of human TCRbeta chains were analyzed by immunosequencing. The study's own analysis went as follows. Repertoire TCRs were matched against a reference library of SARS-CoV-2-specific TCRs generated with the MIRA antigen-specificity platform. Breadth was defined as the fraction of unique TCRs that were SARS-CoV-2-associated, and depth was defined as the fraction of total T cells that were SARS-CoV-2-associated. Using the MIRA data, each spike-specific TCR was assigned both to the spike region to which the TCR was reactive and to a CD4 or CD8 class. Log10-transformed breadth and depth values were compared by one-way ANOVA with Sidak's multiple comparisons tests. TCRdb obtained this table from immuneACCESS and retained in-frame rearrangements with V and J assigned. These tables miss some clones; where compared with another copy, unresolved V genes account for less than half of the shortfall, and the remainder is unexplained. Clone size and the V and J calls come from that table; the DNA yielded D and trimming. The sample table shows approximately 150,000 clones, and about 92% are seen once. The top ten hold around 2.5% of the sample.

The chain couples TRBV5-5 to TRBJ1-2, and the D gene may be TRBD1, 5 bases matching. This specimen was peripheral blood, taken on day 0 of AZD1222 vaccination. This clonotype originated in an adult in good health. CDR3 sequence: CASSSDKGLTNYGYTF. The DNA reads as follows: TGTGCCAGCAGCTCTGATAAGGGACTGACCAACTATGGCTACACCTTC. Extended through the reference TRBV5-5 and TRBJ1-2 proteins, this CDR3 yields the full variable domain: DAGVTQSPTHLIKTRGQQVTLRCSPISGHKSVSWYQQVLGQGPQFIFQYYEKEERGRGNFPDRFSARQFPNYSSELNVNALLLGDSALYLCASSSDKGLTNYGYTFGSGTRLTVV.